The 12 T cell receptor beta chains listed next were all sequenced from one sample in a study of T-cell memory formation after mild COVID-19. TCRdb redid the calling of the 5' RACE reads with MiXCR, one entry per CDR3 protein. The repertoire includes a few hundred thousand distinct CDR3 sequences, 20% to 25% of them detected once, and 21% sits in the top ten. The sequenced material came from PBMCs or a T cell subset sorted from them (not recorded which). These receptors all stem from a man younger than 35 who had mild COVID-19 (a few samples of this study predate the infection). Cell type and time point are not known.

This clonotype came up a few times. V usage is TRBV27 and J usage is TRBJ1-5; perhaps TRBD1 as D (6 bases). The CDR3 loop spans 18 amino acids. V was clipped by 3 bases and J by 0 bases, with 18 bases between them. CDR1 and CDR2 from the germline V gene are MNHEY and SMNVEV (reference sequence). CDR3 amino acids: CASSLGLGGGNSNQPQHF. The DNA for the CDR3 is TGTGCCAGCAGTTTGGGTCTAGGGGGGGGGAATAGCAATCAGCCCCAGCATTTT.

The V call is TRBV9, the J call TRBJ2-1, with 7 bases lining up with TRBD1. The CDR3 is 15 amino acids. CDR1 is SGDLS and CDR2 is YYNGEE in the germline V gene. With V trimmed by 0 bases and J by 10 bases, 10 bases remained unmatched. The CDR3 coding sequence is TGTGCCAGCAGCGTAGGAGGGGGCACTAGAGAAGAGCAGTTCTTC. Translated, it gives CASSVGGGTREEQFF.

The gene calls are TRBV4-2 and TRBJ2-7, with TRBD2 matching over 11 bases. The CDR3 spans 16 residues. CDR1 and CDR2 (germline): LGHNA, YNFKEQ. With V trimmed by 1 base and J by 2 bases, 4 bases remained unmatched. CDR3 sequence: CASSQGALAGAYEQYF. In DNA form, the CDR3 reads TGTGCCAGCAGCCAAGGAGCACTAGCGGGGGCCTACGAGCAGTACTTC.

This clonotype was picked up a small number of times. The chain uses TRBV12-3 or TRBV12-4 and TRBJ1-1, with D perhaps matching TRBD1 (5 bases). This CDR3 is built from 13 residues. V lost 6 bases and J lost 0, with 8 bases in between. CDR3 protein: CASREGLNTEAFF. DNA of the CDR3: TGTGCCAGCAGGGAGGGGTTGAACACTGAAGCTTTCTTT.

The chain recombines TRBV12-3 or TRBV12-4 with TRBJ1-1; 10 bases are shared with TRBD1. The CDR3 totals 12 residues. V lost 5 bases, J lost 7 bases, and 1 base stayed unmatched. CDR3 sequence reads: CASSGTGDEAFF. CDR3 DNA: TGTGCCAGCAGTGGGACAGGGGATGAAGCTTTCTTT.

V and J are TRBV4-2 and TRBJ1-4; the D is unclear. The CDR3 runs to 18 residues. Germline CDR1 is LGHNA and CDR2 is YNFKEQ. Trimming took off 0 bases at V and 1 base at J, with 15 bases between the two ends. The chain's CDR3 is CASSQDPVRILTNEKLFF. The CDR3, as DNA: TGTGCCAGCAGCCAAGATCCAGTTAGAATACTAACTAATGAAAAACTGTTTTTT.

The chain has TRBV7-2 and TRBJ2-5, with D tentatively TRBD2 (6 bases). The V gene's germline CDR1 is SGHTA and CDR2 FQGNSA. The CDR3 is 14 residues long. V lost 5 bases and J 7 bases, leaving 17 bases between the germline ends. The chain's CDR3 is CASSRSGGVGTQYF. CDR3 nucleotide sequence: TGTGCCAGCAGCCGTAGCGGAGGCGTTGGGACCCAGTACTTC.

With regard to this clonotype: A read error is possible here, since a much larger clone lies one base away. This chain uses TRBV5-1 with TRBJ1-5, with D uncertain. Trimming removed 2 bases at V and 6 bases at J, with 12 bases between. The CDR3 sequence is 14 residues long. Per germline, CDR1 SGHRS and CDR2 YFSETQ. For the CDR3, the DNA is TGCGCCAGCAGCTTCGGGTGGCCGGGTCAGCCCCAGCATTTT. It yields the protein CASSFGWPGQPQHF.

This clonotype was seen more than once but under ten times. The chain joins TRBV20-1 to TRBJ1-2; TRBD1 is a possible D gene (6 bases). The V end was cut by 4 bases, the J end by 6 bases, with 15 bases between. Germline CDR1 reads DFQATT; CDR2 reads SNEGSKA (reference sequence). This CDR3 region has 13 residues. The CDR3 DNA reads TGCAGTGCTAACCCACAGGGAATTGATGGCTACACCTTC. This sequence encodes CSANPQGIDGYTF.

The V call is TRBV5-1, the J call TRBJ2-3; perhaps TRBD2 as D (5 bases). V was shortened by 4 bases and J by 2 bases, with 11 bases between the two germline ends. The CDR3 loop spans 14 amino acids. Germline CDR1 is SGHRS and CDR2 is YFSETQ. CDR3 sequence reads: CASSLLDPTDTQYF. For the CDR3, the DNA is TGCGCCAGCAGCCTACTAGATCCCACAGATACGCAGTATTTT.

The CDR3 bases are TGTGCCAGCAGCCCTCCAACGAAAGAGACCCAGTACTTC. Amino acid sequence: CASSPPTKETQYF. The rearrangement uses TRBV7-9 and TRBJ2-5; D is uncertain. Germline V gene sequence: CDR1 SEHNR, CDR2 FQNEAQ (reference sequence). This CDR3 has 13 residues. Trimming shortened V by 5 bases and J by 3 bases, and 10 bases separated the two germline ends.

This clonotype turned up a few times. The gene calls are TRBV24-1 and TRBJ2-7; D remains unclear. The CDR3 sequence is 13 residues long. The germline V gene encodes CDR1 KGHDR and CDR2 SFDVKD. The DNA of the CDR3 is TGTGCCACCAGTGATTACCGGGCCCCGAGGCTTTCCGTC. This gives the protein CATSDYRAPRLSV.